The rows below give T cell receptor beta chains drawn from one sample of a study of blood T cell repertoires in COVID-19. TCRdb's copy holds only in-frame clones and misses some; the assay was immunoSEQ multiplex PCR. The table has some 180,000 clones, 70% to 80% seen once. The sample was PBMCs or T cells enriched from blood (not recorded which). The receptor source for this set is a man aged 60 to 69 who had been exposed to COVID-19. Each CDR3 is given without its conserved first and last residue. The order of the fields is J gene, V gene, CDR3 length, CDR3 protein.

J gene: TRBJ1-1
V gene: TRBV12-5
CDR3 length: 13
CDR3 protein: ASGFDPGLGREAF

J gene: TRBJ1-2
V gene: TRBV28
CDR3 length: 12
CDR3 protein: ASSTQGVGYGYT

J gene: TRBJ2-7
V gene: TRBV28
CDR3 length: 12
CDR3 protein: ASFSSESSYEQY

J gene: TRBJ2-6
V gene: TRBV2
CDR3 length: 12
CDR3 protein: ASSGTTGANVLT

J gene: TRBJ1-1
V gene: TRBV2
CDR3 length: 11
CDR3 protein: ASSLGGNTEAF

J gene: TRBJ2-7
V gene: TRBV5-1
CDR3 length: 12
CDR3 protein: ASRGGVGSYEQY

J gene: TRBJ1-4
V gene: TRBV19
CDR3 length: 12
CDR3 protein: ASSERGGSEKLF

J gene: TRBJ2-7
V gene: TRBV10-3
CDR3 length: 11
CDR3 protein: AISESRRDEQY

J gene: TRBJ2-1
V gene: TRBV25-1
CDR3 length: 13
CDR3 protein: ASSAVAGAHNEQF

J gene: TRBJ2-7
V gene: TRBV12-3/TRBV12-4
CDR3 length: 11
CDR3 protein: ASSLRLTYEQY

J gene: TRBJ1-3
V gene: TRBV19
CDR3 length: 15
CDR3 protein: ASSINWQGHSGNTIY

J gene: TRBJ2-7
V gene: TRBV5-1
CDR3 length: 12
CDR3 protein: ASSANGRAYEQY

J gene: TRBJ1-3
V gene: TRBV6-5
CDR3 length: 14
CDR3 protein: ASSYLTGGFGNTIY

J gene: TRBJ2-7
V gene: TRBV6-5
CDR3 length: 9
CDR3 protein: ASTDLSGQY

J gene: TRBJ2-2
V gene: TRBV12-3/TRBV12-4
CDR3 length: 11
CDR3 protein: ASSSSNTGELF

J gene: TRBJ2-7
V gene: TRBV19
CDR3 length: 10
CDR3 protein: ASSTGTYEQY